The present T cell receptor beta chain was sequenced within a study of identical twins. This CDR3 spans 13 amino acids. The germline V gene has CDR1 SGHNT and CDR2 YENEEA. V dropped 4 bases and J dropped 8; count of bases not matched to a gene: 2. TCRdb passed the 5' RACE reads through MiXCR, listing each CDR3 protein once. The profile shows under 300,000 distinct CDR3 sequences, about an eighth of them singletons. Study-level findings and limits: Abundant beta clonotypes from cord blood bore fewer insertions; memory repertoires lacked this pattern.

Points on this clonotype: Antigen specificity is unknown.

The donor group consisted entirely of healthy Caucasians. This same sample was also part of a study on yellow fever vaccine responses in identical twins.

Sequenced: memory (CD45RO+) T cells sorted from blood. The V gene is TRBV11-3, the J gene TRBJ2-2; 9 bases are shared with TRBD2. This TCR came from a young woman in good health. The CDR3 reads CASSSGLAGELFF. The CDR3 region has the DNA TGTGCCAGCAGCTCCGGACTAGCGGGGGAGCTGTTTTTT.